Listed here are 5 T cell receptor beta chains from one sample, sequenced in a study of CD8 T cells in ankylosing spondylitis. A single record per CDR3 protein comes from TCRdb applying MiXCR to the 5' RACE reads. The profile covers around 210,000 distinct CDR3 sequences, with 7.5% to 9.5% appearing a single time and around 4.8% taken by the ten largest. The sample was blood, either unsorted or a sorted T cell fraction (not recorded which). These receptors originate from a female donor with ankylosing spondylitis or in good health (not recorded which).

This clonotype was seen ten or more times. The chain combines TRBV10-3 with TRBJ1-1; 7 nucleotides match TRBD1. The germline V gene has CDR1 ENHRY and CDR2 SYGVKD. This CDR3 has 14 residues. The ends lost 2 bases at V and 4 bases at J; junction bases unmatched: 4. The CDR3 nucleotides read TGTGCCATCAGTGAGCCAGGGGGGGGCACTGAAGCTTTCTTT. Its translation is CAISEPGGGTEAFF.

The sample holds many counts of this clonotype. This chain joins TRBV10-3 and TRBJ2-3; 9 nucleotides align to TRBD2. CDR1 is ENHRY, CDR2 SYGVKD, per germline. J was trimmed by 2 bases and V by 11 bases; bases with no gene match: 5. The CDR3 loop spans 13 amino acids. The CDR3 sequence: CAVLAGATDTQYF. CDR3 nucleotide sequence: TGTGCCGTATTAGCGGGAGCCACAGATACGCAGTATTTT.

This clonotype has just a few counts. The gene calls are TRBV3-1 and TRBJ2-7, with D perhaps TRBD1 or TRBD2 (5 bases each). There are 13 residues in the CDR3. V lost 4 bases and J lost 4, with 11 bases in between. Germline-derived CDR1 and CDR2 are LGHDT and YNNKEL (reference sequence). The CDR3 sequence: CASSPGTEYEQYF. Written as DNA, the CDR3 is TGTGCCAGCAGCCCCGGGACGGAATACGAGCAGTACTTC.

This clonotype was found many times. The chain carries TRBV4-3 and TRBJ2-7, with a tentative D call TRBD2 (5 bases). Germline assignment: CDR1 LGHNA and CDR2 YSLEER. The CDR3 runs 13 residues. Trimming shortened V by 4 bases and J by 5 bases, and 12 bases separated the two germline ends. The DNA of the CDR3 is TGCGCCAGCAGCCTTACTAGAGGAGACGAGCAGTACTTC. Its translation: CASSLTRGDEQYF.

In this sample, this clonotype turned up many times. The chain links TRBV4-2 to TRBJ1-5, with D possibly being TRBD1 (5 bases). The CDR3 loop spans 14 amino acids. Germline assignment: CDR1 LGHNA and CDR2 YNFKEQ. V lost 1 base to trimming and J lost 6 bases, with 10 bases between them. CDR3 protein: CASSQGGGGQPQHF. The CDR3 bases are TGTGCCAGCAGCCAAGGGGGGGGAGGTCAGCCCCAGCATTTT.